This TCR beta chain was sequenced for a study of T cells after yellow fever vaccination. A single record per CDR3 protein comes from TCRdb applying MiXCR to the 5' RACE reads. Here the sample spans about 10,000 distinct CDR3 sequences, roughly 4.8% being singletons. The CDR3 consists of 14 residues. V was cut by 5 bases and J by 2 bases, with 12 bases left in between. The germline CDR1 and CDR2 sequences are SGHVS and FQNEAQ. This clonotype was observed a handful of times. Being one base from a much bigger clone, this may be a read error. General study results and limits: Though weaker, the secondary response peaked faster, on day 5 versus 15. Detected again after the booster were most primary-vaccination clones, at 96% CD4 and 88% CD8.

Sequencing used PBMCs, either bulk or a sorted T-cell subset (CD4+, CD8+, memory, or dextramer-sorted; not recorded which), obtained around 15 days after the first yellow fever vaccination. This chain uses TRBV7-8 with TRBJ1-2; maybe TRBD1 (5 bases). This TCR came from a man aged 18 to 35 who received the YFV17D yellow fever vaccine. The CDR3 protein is CASSPGHSNYGYTF. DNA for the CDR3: TGTGCCAGCAGCCCGGGGCACAGCAACTATGGCTACACCTTC.